This T cell receptor beta chain originates from a study of PD-1 blockade in classical Hodgkin lymphoma (dated by TCRdb to the early 2020s). In terms of the full investigation: Nivolumab dosing was 3 mg/kg intravenously every 2 weeks, continuing until either disease progression or unacceptable toxicity. The study used CyTOF and TCR beta sequencing to define a peripheral blood immune signature of response to PD-1 blockade in classical Hodgkin lymphoma.

The sample's time point label, in plain terms: cycle 2 day 1 (C2D1) of nivolumab. Every trial patient had relapsed following autologous stem cell transplantation, and prior brentuximab vedotin exposure was what differed among cohorts A, B and C. The trial cohort included some 53 patients with relapsed/refractory classical Hodgkin lymphoma, and each patient had a best overall response of complete response, partial response or progressive disease. Single-agent nivolumab was administered to trial patients in the multi-cohort phase II CheckMate 205 trial. An independent review committee assessed best overall response by applying the 2007 International Working Group response criteria. PBMCs from the trial were collected at three points: immediately before nivolumab initiation (C1D1), and during therapy at cycle 2 day 1 and cycle 4 day 1. Peripheral blood was collected in 8 mL Vacutainer Cell Preparation Tubes, from which PBMCs were isolated by centrifugation and then cryopreserved.

The CDR3 measures 15 amino acids from cysteine to phenylalanine. Left in the record is the CDR3 DNA by itself, 45 bases read in frame from the first base. The germline V gene yields SGDLS for CDR1 and YYNGEE for CDR2. Trimming removed 0 bases from V and 4 bases from J, leaving 10 bases between the germline ends. In regard to this clone: The antigen it recognizes is unknown. No much larger clonotype is one base removed from it; base qualities were not supplied.

The Qiagen DNeasy kit was used to extract genomic DNA from unsorted PBMCs and from the negatively selected CD4+ and CD8+ fractions. Using primers that anneal to V and J segments, immunoSEQ multiplex PCR amplified the TCR beta CDR3 regions. A synthetic immune receptor repertoire was used to minimize amplification bias, and any remaining bias was removed computationally after sequencing. Per the original workflow: Custom Python scripts were used to quantify repertoire diversity as the Shannon entropy index. Unsorted, CD4+ and CD8+ repertoires were examined separately, except in combined analyses, for which CD4+ and CD8+ sequences were merged in silico. A clone counted as expanded when the clone's frequency after treatment rose at least 2-fold relative to C1D1, and clones undetected at baseline were given a pseudocount of 0.5. Clones with 0 or 1 copy at C1D1 were classified as singleton clones, and clones with 2 or more copies were classified as non-singleton clones. By matching protein sequences in sorted samples from the same patient, clones expanded in unsorted samples were annotated as CD4+, CD8+ or unknown. Wilcoxon tests on paired samples were used to test changes in diversity from C1D1 to C4D1. Here the immuneACCESS table is served through TCRdb, limited to in-frame sequences with V and J called. Missing clones are a known gap in these copies; in checked studies unresolved V genes cover under half, and the rest lacks a known reason. V and J calls and clone size come straight from that table; D and trimming were deduced from the DNA. A total of tens of thousands of clones appear in this sample, approximately 89% of them only once. The ten top clones hold approximately 11% of the sample.

Findings and caveats that apply to the study as a whole: CD4+ but not CD8+ TCR diversity rose significantly by C4D1 (p=0.0027 vs p=0.16), most apparent in complete responders (p=0.02). Trial patients with a complete response had baseline diversity similar to that of newly diagnosed patients, while partial responders and progressors had significantly lower diversity. Lower diversity was seen in patients whose nivolumab began less than 1 year after ASCT, and these patients were left out of later analyses so that immune reconstitution would not confound the results. Baseline TCR diversity was reported to be lower in newly diagnosed patients than in healthy donors and to be lower still in relapsed/refractory patients. The study was restricted to a single clinical trial cohort, and the causes of repertoire differences, possibly disease activity or prior therapy, were left undefined.

The chain couples TRBV9 to TRBJ2-2; the D segment could be TRBD2, given 5 matching bases. The sample was peripheral blood mononuclear cells (PBMCs), taken before the second cycle of nivolumab. This receptor was obtained from a human donor with classical Hodgkin lymphoma. The DNA sequence is given as TGTGCCAGCAGCGTAGCTACGGGGAGCACCGGGGAGCTGTTTTTT. Its product reads: CASSVATGSTGELFF.